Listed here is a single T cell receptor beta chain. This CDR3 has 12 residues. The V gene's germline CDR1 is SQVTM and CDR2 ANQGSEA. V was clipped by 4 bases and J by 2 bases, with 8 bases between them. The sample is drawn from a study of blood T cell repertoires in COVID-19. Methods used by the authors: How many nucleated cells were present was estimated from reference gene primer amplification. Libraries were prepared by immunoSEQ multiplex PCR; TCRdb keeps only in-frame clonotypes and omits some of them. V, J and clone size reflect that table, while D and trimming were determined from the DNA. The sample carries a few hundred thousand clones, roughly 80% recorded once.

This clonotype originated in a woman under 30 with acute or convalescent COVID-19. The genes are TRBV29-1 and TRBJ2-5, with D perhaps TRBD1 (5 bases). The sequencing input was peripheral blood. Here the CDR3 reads CSVGQKQETQYF. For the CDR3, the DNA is TGCAGCGTTGGACAGAAACAAGAGACCCAGTACTTC.